This entry features one TCR beta chain sequence. No antigen is known for it. A much larger clonotype is one base distant, so this may be a read error. TCRdb reprocessed the reads with MiXCR, giving one entry per CDR3 protein. The sample records about 920,000 distinct CDR3 sequences, around 29% being singletons. This sample is drawn from a study of T cell repertoires in cytomegalovirus infection. Background on the study: The study used recently identified HLA-C-restricted and well-studied HLA-B-restricted CMV epitopes.

The CDR3 spans 14 residues. Germline V lookup: CDR1 SGHVS, CDR2 FNYEAQ. V shed 5 bases, J shed 9 bases, and the junction held 10 bases outside the gene matches. The material was cultured CD8+ T cells from PBMCs, obtained from culture after CMV antigen stimulation. This sequence originates from a human donor in good health (CMV status not recorded). Some clones in this sample may be carry-over from other donors' samples. The chain couples TRBV7-6 to TRBJ1-5; TRBD1 aligns across 7 bases. The CDR3 region has the DNA TGTGCCAGCAGCCTTGACAGGGAGAGTCGGCCCCAGCATTTT. This gives the protein CASSLDRESRPQHF.